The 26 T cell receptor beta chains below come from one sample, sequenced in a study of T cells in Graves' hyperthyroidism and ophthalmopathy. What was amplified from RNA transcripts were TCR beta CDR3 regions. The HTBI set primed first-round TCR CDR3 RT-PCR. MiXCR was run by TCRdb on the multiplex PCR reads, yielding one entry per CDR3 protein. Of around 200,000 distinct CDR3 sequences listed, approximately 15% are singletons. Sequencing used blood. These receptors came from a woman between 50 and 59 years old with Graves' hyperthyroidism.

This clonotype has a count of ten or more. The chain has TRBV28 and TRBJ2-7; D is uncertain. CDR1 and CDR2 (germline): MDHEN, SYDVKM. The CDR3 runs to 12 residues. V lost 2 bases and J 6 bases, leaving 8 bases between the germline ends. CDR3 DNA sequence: TGTGCCAGCAGTTTAGCAGTGGGCGAGCAGTACTTC. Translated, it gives CASSLAVGEQYF.

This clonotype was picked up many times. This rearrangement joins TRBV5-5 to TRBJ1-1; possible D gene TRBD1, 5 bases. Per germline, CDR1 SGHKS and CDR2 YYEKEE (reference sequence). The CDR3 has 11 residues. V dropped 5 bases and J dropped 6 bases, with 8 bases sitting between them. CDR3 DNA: TGTGCCAGCAGACTGACAGCTGAAGCTTTCTTT. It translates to CASRLTAEAFF.

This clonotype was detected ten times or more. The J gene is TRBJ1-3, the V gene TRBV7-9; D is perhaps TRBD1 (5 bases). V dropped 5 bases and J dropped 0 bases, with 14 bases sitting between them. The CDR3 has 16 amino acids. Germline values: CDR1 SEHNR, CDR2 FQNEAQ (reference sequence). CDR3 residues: CASSLLQAPSGNTIYF. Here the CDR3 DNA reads TGTGCCAGCAGCCTCTTACAGGCGCCCTCTGGAAACACCATATATTTT. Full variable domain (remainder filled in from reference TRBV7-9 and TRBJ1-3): DTGVSQNPRHKITKRGQNVTFRCDPISEHNRLYWYRQTLGQGPEFLTYFQNEAQLEKSRLLSDRFSAERPKGSFSTLEIQRTEQGDSAMYLCASSLLQAPSGNTIYFGEGSWLTVV.

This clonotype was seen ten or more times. CDR3 residues: CSASRRDGYTF. The CDR3, as DNA: TGCAGTGCTAGTCGGAGGGATGGCTACACCTTC. The chain couples TRBV20-1 to TRBJ1-2; unclear D gene. CDR1 and CDR2 from the germline V gene are DFQATT and SNEGSKA (reference sequence). V lost 3 bases and J lost 6, with 8 bases in between. This CDR3 contains 11 residues.

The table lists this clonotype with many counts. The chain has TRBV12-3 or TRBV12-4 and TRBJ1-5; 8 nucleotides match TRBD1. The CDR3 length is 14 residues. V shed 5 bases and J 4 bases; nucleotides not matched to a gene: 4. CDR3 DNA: TGTGCCAGCAGTCCGACAGGGGTGAATCAGCCCCAGCATTTT. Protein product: CASSPTGVNQPQHF.

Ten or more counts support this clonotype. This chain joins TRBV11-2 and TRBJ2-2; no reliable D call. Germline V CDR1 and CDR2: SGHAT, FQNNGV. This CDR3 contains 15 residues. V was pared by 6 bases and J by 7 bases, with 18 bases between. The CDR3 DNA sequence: TGTGCCAGCAGTCCTTATTTCAGAGGAGACGGGGAGCTGTTTTTT. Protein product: CASSPYFRGDGELFF.

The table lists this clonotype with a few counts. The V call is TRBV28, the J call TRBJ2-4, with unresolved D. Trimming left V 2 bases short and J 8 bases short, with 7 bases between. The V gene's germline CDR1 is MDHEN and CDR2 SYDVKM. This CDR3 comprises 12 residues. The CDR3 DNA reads TGTGCCAGCAGTTTAGTACCCGACATTCAGTACTTC. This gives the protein CASSLVPDIQYF.

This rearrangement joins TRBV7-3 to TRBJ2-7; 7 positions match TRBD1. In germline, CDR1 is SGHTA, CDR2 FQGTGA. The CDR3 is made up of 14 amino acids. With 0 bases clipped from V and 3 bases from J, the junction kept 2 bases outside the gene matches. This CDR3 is CASSLTGQVYEQYF. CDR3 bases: TGTGCCAGCAGCTTAACAGGACAGGTCTACGAGCAGTACTTC.

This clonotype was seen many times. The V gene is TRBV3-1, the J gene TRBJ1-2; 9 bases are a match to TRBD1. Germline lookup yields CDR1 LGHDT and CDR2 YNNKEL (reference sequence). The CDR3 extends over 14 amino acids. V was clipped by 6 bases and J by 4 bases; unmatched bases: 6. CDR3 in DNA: TGTGCCAGCAGTCCCGGGACAGGGCGCTATGGCTACACCTTC. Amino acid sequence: CASSPGTGRYGYTF.

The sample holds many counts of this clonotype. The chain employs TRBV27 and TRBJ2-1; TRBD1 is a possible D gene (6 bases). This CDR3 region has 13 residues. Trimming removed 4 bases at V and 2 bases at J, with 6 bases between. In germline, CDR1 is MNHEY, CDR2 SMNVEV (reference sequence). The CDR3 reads CASSWTAYNEQFF. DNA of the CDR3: TGTGCCAGCAGTTGGACAGCCTACAATGAGCAGTTCTTC.

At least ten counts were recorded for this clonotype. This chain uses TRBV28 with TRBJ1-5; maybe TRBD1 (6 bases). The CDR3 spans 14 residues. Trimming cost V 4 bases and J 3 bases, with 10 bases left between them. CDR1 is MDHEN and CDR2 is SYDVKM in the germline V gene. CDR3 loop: CASSSGQFNQPQHF. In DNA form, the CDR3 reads TGTGCCAGCAGTTCAGGACAGTTCAATCAGCCCCAGCATTTT.

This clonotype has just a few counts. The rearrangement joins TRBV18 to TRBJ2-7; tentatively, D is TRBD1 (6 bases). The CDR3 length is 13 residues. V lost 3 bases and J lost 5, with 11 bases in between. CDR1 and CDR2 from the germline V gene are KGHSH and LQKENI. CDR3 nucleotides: TGTGCCAGCTCACCGAAACAGGGAAACGAGCAGTACTTC. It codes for CASSPKQGNEQYF. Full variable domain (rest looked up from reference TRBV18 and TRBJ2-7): NAGVMQNPRHLVRRRGQEARLRCSPMKGHSHVYWYRQLPEEGLKFMVYLQKENIIDESGMPKERFSAEFPKEGPSILRIQQVVRGDSAAYFCASSPKQGNEQYFGPGTRLTVT.

The CDR3 protein is CASSPARGMNTEAFF. CDR3 DNA: TGTGCCAGCTCACCAGCGAGGGGCATGAACACTGAAGCTTTCTTT. This chain links TRBV18 with TRBJ1-1; TRBD1 is a possible D gene (5 bases). CDR3 length equals 15 residues. Germline V lookup: CDR1 KGHSH, CDR2 LQKENI. V dropped 2 bases and J dropped 0 bases, with 10 bases sitting between them.

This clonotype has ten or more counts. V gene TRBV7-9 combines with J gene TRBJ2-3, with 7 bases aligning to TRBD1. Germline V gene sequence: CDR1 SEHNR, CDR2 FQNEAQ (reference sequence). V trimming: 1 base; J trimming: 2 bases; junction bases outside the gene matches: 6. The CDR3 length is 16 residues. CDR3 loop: CASSLGGQRLTDTQYF. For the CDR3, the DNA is TGTGCCAGCAGCTTAGGGGGACAGCGACTCACAGATACGCAGTATTTT.

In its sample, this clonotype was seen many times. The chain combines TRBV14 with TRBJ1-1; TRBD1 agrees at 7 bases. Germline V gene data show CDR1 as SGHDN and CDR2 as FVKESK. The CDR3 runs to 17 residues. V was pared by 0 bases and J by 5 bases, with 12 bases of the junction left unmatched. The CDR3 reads CASSQDRRGRRGTEAFF. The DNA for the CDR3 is TGTGCCAGCAGCCAAGATCGAAGGGGGCGGCGAGGAACTGAAGCTTTCTTT.

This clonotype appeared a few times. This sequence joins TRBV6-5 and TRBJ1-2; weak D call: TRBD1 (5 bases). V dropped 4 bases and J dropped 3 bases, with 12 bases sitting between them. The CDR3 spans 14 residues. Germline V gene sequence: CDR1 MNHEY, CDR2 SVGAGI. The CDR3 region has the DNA TGTGCCAGCAGTTCAGGGAACCCGGACTATGGCTACACCTTC. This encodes CASSSGNPDYGYTF.

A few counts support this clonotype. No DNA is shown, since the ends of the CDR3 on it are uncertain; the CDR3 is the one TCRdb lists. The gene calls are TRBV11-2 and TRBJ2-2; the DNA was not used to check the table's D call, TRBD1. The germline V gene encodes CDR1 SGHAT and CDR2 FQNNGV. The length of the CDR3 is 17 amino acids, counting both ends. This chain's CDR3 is CASSSPSPDGKPGSCFF.

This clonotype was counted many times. Here the CDR3 reads CSASTQGARTGELFF. Here the CDR3 DNA reads TGCAGTGCTAGTACACAGGGGGCGCGAACCGGGGAGCTGTTTTTT. The chain carries TRBV20-1 and TRBJ2-2; 9 nucleotides agree with TRBD1. The germline V gene encodes CDR1 DFQATT and CDR2 SNEGSKA (reference sequence). The trim removed 3 bases at V and 5 bases at J, leaving 7 bases unmatched. This CDR3 spans 15 amino acids.

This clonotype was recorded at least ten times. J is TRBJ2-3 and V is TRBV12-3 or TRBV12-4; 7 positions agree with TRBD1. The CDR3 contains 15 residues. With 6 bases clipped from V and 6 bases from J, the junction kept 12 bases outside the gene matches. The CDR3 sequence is CASSIRDSVFDTQYF. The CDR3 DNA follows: TGTGCCAGCAGCATCCGGGACAGCGTGTTTGATACGCAGTATTTT.

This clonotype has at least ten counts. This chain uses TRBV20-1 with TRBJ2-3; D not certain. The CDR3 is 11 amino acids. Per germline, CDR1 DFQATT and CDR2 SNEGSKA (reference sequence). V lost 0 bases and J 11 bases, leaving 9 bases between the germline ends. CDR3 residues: CSARDLSRQYF. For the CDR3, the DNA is TGCAGTGCTAGAGATTTGTCCAGGCAGTATTTT.

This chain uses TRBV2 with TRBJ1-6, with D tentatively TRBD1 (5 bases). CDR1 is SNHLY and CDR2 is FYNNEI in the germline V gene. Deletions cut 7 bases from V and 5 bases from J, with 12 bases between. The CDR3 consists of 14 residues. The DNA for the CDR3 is TGTGCCAGCAAAGGACACCTTGATAATTCACCCCTCCACTTT. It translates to CASKGHLDNSPLHF.

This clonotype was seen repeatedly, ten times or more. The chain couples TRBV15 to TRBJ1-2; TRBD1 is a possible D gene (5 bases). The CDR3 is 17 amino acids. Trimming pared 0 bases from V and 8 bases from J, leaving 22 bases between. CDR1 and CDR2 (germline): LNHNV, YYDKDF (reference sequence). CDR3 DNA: TGTGCCACCAGCAGAGAGATGGGAGGCGCTGGGGCTTACGGCTACACCTTC. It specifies CATSREMGGAGAYGYTF.

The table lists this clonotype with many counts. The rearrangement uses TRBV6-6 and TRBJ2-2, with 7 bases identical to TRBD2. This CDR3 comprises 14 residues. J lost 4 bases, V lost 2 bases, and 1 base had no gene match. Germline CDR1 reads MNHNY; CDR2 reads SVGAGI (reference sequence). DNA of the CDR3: TGTGCCAGCAGTTACGGGACTACCACCGGGGAGCTGTTTTTT. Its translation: CASSYGTTTGELFF.

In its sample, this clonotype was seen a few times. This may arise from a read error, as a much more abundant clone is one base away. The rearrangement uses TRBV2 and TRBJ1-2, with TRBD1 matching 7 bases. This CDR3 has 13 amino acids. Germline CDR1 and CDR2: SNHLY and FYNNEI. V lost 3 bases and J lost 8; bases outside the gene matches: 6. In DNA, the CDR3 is TGTGCCAGCAGTGACGAGGGGGCGGGAGGCTACACCTTC. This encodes CASSDEGAGGYTF.

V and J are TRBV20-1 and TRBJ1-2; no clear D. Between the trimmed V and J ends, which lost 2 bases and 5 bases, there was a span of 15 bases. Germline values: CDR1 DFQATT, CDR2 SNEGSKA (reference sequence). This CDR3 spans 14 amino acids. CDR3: CSARISAASYGYTF. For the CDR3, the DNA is TGCAGTGCTAGAATTTCGGCAGCTAGTTATGGCTACACCTTC.

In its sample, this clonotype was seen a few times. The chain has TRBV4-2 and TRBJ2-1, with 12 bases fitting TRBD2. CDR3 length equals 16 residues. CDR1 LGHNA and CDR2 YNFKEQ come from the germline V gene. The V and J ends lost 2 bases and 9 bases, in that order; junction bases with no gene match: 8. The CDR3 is CASSQPSGGALGEQFF. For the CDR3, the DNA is TGTGCCAGCAGCCAACCTAGCGGGGGGGCCTTGGGTGAGCAGTTCTTC.